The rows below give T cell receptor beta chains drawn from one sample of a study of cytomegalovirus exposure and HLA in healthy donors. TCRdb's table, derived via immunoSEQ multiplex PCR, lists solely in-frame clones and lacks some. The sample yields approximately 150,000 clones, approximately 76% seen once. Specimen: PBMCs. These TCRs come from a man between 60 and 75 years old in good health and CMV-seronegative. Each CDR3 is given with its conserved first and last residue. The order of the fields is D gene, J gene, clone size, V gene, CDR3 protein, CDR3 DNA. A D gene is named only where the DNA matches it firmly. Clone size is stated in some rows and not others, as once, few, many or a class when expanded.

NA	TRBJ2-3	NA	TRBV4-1	CASSQDQRRSTADTQYF	TGCGCCAGCAGCCAAGATCAACGGAGGTCAACGGCAGATACGCAGTATTTT
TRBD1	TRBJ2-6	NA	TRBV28	CASSSTGVGANVLTF	TGTGCCAGCAGTTCGACAGGGGTCGGGGCCAACGTCCTGACTTTC
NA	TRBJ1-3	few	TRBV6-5	CASTRGHRGNTIYF	TGTGCCAGCACCCGGGGACATCGCGGAAACACCATATATTTT
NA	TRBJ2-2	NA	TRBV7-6	CASSLAGGHNTGELFF	TGTGCCAGCAGCTTAGCGGGAGGACATAACACCGGGGAGCTGTTTTTT
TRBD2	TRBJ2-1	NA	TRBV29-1	CSVEKGLAVFYGGDEQFF	TGCAGCGTTGAGAAGGGACTAGCGGTATTTTATGGGGGGGATGAGCAGTTCTTC
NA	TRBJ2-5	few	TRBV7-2	CASSLVASGGETQYF	TGTGCCAGCAGCTTAGTGGCCAGCGGAGGGGAGACCCAGTACTTC
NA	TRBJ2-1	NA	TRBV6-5	CASSYSFQGSDEQFF	TGTGCCAGCAGTTACAGCTTTCAGGGCTCTGATGAGCAGTTCTTC
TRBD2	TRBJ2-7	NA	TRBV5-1	CASSGGTSGSLHEQYF	TGCGCCAGCAGCGGCGGGACTAGCGGGAGTCTGCACGAGCAGTACTTC
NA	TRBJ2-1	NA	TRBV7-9	CSSSTQGGEQFF	TGTTCCAGCAGCACTCAGGGAGGCGAGCAGTTCTTC
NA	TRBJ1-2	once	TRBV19	CASSIDRQAAYGYTF	TGTGCCAGTAGTATAGATAGACAGGCGGCCTATGGCTACACCTTC
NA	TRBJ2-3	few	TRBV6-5	CASSSDRTGDTQYF	TGTGCCAGCAGTTCCGACAGGACTGGAGATACGCAGTATTTT
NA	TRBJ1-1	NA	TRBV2	CASSSLGGQDTEAFF	TGTGCCAGCAGTTCATTGGGGGGGCAGGACACTGAAGCTTTCTTT
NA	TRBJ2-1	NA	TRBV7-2	CASSLPQPYNEQFF	TGTGCCAGCAGCTTACCACAGCCCTACAATGAGCAGTTCTTC
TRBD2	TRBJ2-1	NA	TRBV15	CATSRDSVLAAFYNEQFF	TGTGCCACCAGCAGAGATTCCGTGCTAGCGGCCTTCTACAATGAGCAGTTCTTC
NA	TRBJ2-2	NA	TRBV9	CASSVGTVRAGELFF	TGTGCCAGCAGCGTAGGGACAGTAAGAGCCGGGGAGCTGTTTTTT
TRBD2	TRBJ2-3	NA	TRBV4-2	CASSQEGLAGGATDTQYF	TGTGCCAGCAGCCAAGAAGGACTAGCGGGAGGGGCCACAGATACGCAGTATTTT
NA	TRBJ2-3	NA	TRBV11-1	CASSRIATDTQYF	TGTGCCAGCAGCCGCATAGCCACAGATACGCAGTATTTT
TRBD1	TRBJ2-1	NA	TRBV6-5	CASAPIRGQHNEQFF	TGTGCCAGCGCCCCGATCCGGGGACAGCACAATGAGCAGTTCTTC
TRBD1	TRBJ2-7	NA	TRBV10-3	CAISARTGRSYEQYF	TGTGCCATCAGTGCCCGGACAGGGAGGAGCTACGAGCAGTACTTC
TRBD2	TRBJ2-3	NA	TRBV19	CASSIRLAGGITDTQYF	TGTGCCAGTAGTATCCGGCTAGCGGGGGGGATTACAGATACGCAGTATTTT
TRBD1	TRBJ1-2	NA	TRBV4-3	CASSATGGANYGYTF	TGCGCCAGCAGCGCCACAGGGGGCGCGAACTATGGCTACACCTTC
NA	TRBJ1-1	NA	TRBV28	CASSQGVLVAEAFF	TGTGCCAGCAGCCAAGGGGTCCTGGTCGCTGAAGCTTTCTTT
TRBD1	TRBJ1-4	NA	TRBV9	CASSGTGGDEKLFF	TGTGCCAGCAGCGGTACAGGGGGCGACGAAAAACTGTTTTTT
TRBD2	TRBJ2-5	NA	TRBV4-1	CASSQDFFVGGSETQYF	TGCGCCAGCAGCCAAGATTTTTTTGTGGGCGGGAGTGAGACCCAGTACTTC
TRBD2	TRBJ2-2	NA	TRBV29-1	CSARTSGLTGELFF	TGCAGCGCCCGGACTAGCGGGCTCACCGGGGAGCTGTTTTTT
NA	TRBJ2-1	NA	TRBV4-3	CASSPQGATGWNEQFF	TGCGCCAGCAGCCCGCAAGGGGCTACAGGATGGAATGAGCAGTTCTTC
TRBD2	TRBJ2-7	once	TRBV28	CAAGGVYEQYF	TGTGCCGCGGGAGGGGTATACGAGCAGTACTTC
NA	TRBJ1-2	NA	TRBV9	CASSVGAQGEDGYTF	TGTGCCAGCAGCGTAGGTGCGCAAGGGGAGGATGGCTACACCTTC
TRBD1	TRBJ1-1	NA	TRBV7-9	CASSPWTGDGTEAFF	TGTGCCAGCAGCCCATGGACAGGGGATGGCACTGAAGCTTTCTTT
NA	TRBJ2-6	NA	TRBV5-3	CARSLTGTRETSSGANVLTF	TGTGCCAGAAGCTTGACCGGGACAAGGGAAACTAGCTCTGGGGCCAACGTCCTGACTTTC
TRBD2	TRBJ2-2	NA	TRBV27	CASWSGATGELFF	TGTGCCAGCTGGAGCGGGGCCACCGGGGAGCTGTTTTTT
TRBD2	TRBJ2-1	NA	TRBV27	CASSLSSSGGINEQFF	TGTGCCAGCAGTTTATCATCCAGCGGGGGGATCAATGAGCAGTTCTTC
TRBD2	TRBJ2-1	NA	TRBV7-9	CSSSYPGTSGGAYNEQFF	TGTTCCAGCAGCTACCCTGGGACTAGCGGGGGGGCCTACAATGAGCAGTTCTTC
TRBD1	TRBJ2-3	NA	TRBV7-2	CASSIRGQGPTDTQYF	TGTGCCAGCAGCATTAGGGGACAGGGACCAACAGATACGCAGTATTTT
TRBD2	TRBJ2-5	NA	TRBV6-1	CASSEEAGGPETQYF	TGTGCCAGCAGTGAAGAAGCGGGGGGGCCGGAGACCCAGTACTTC
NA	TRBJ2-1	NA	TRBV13	CASSLGLQEWGDNEQFF	TGTGCCAGCAGCTTGGGACTTCAGGAGTGGGGGGACAATGAGCAGTTCTTC
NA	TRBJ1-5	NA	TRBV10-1	CASRRRHCDQPQHF	TGCGCCAGCAGGAGAAGACATTGCGATCAGCCCCAGCATTTT
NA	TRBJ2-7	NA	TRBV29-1	CSVGVASVHEQYF	TGCAGCGTTGGTGTCGCTAGCGTCCACGAGCAGTACTTC
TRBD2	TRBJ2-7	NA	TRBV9	CASSESGETIYEQYF	TGTGCCAGCAGCGAGAGCGGGGAGACGATCTACGAGCAGTACTTC
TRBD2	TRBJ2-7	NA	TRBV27	CASSAGLAAQYEQYF	TGTGCCAGCAGTGCTGGACTAGCGGCCCAGTACGAGCAGTACTTC
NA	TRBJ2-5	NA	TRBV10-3	CAIQRDISETQYF	TGTGCCATCCAAAGGGACATCTCAGAGACCCAGTACTTC
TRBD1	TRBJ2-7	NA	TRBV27	CASSLGTGIYEQYF	TGTGCCAGCAGTTTAGGGACAGGAATTTACGAGCAGTACTTC
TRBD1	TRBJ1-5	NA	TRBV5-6	CASSFGTGKNQPQHF	TGTGCCAGCAGCTTTGGGACAGGGAAGAATCAGCCCCAGCATTTT
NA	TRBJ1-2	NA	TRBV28	CASSSGGNGGYTF	TGTGCCAGCAGCTCCGGGGGAAATGGCGGGTACACCTTC
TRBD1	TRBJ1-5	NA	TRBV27	CASSFGQGGQPQHF	TGTGCCAGCAGTTTCGGACAGGGAGGACAGCCCCAGCATTTT
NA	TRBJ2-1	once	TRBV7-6	CASSLGTEYNEQFF	TGTGCCAGCAGCTTAGGGACAGAATATAATGAGCAGTTCTTC
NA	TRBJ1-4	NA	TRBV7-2	CASSLGLGRPNEKLFF	TGTGCCAGCAGCTTGGGCTTGGGCAGACCTAATGAAAAACTGTTTTTT
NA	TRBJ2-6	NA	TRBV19	CASSIGTATGANVLTF	TGTGCCAGTAGTATAGGGACAGCCACTGGGGCCAACGTCCTGACTTTC
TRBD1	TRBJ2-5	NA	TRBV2	CAVRDREEETQYF	TGTGCCGTCCGGGACAGGGAAGAAGAGACCCAGTACTTC